Given below is one T cell receptor (beta chain) in context. The antigen remains undetermined. Germline-derived CDR1 and CDR2 are SNHLY and FYNNEI. The V gene end was trimmed by 7 bases and the J gene end by 3 bases; junction bases not matched to a gene: 6. The CDR3 loop spans 13 amino acids. The data originate from a study of beta chain features in type 1 diabetes. For the study at large: Investigators examined around 98 million sorted cells across all samples. Study results and caveats: Type 1 diabetes patients had VDJ junctions that carried fewer insertions and more deletions. All four CD4+ subsets from Type 1 diabetes patients carried moderately but significantly shorter TCRB CDR3s. The similarity of naive, central memory and Treg TCRB repertoires appeared greater among patients than among healthy donors.

The isolated RNA, all of it, was reverse transcribed, so expressed TCRB transcripts were what got sequenced. Several million reads on average were seen across naive, central memory and regulatory T cell samples. TCRdb's table, derived via immunoSEQ multiplex PCR, lists solely in-frame clones and lacks some. This sample has over 150,000 clones, with around a tenth found just once. This TCR was sampled from a man aged 25-45 years with type 1 diabetes. The sample consisted of central memory CD4+ T cells from blood. The chain joins TRBV2 to TRBJ2-7; the match to TRBD2 covers 7 bases. The CDR3 here is CASMALAVYEQYF. The CDR3 nucleotides are TGTGCCAGCATGGCGCTAGCGGTCTACGAGCAGTACTTC.